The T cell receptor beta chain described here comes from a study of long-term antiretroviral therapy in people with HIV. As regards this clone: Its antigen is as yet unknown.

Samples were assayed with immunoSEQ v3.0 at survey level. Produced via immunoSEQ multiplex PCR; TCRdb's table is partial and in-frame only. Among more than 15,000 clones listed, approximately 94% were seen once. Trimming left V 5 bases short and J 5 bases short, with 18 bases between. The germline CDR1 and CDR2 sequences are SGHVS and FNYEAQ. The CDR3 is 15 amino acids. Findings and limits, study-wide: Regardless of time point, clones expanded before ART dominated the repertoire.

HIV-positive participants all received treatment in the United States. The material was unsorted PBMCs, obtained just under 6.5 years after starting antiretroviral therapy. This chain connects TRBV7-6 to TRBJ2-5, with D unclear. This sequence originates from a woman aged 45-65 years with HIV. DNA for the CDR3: TGTGCCAGCAGCCTACCCCCTACCCCCGGGGAGACCCAGTACTTC. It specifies CASSLPPTPGETQYF.